Sequencing of this T cell receptor beta chain was carried out in a study of T-cell reconstitution after alpha-beta-depleted transplantation in children. This clonotype was detected only once. Library preparation (for TCRbeta) was performed with unique molecular identifiers. From the PCR reads, TCRdb called clonotypes with MiXCR, one entry per CDR3 protein. The sample carries about 500,000 distinct CDR3 sequences, about 31% recorded once. The CDR3 extends over 14 amino acids. Trimming took 4 bases from V and 7 from J, leaving 15 bases between them. CDR1 is SGHDT, CDR2 YYEEEE, per germline. The chain couples TRBV5-6 to TRBJ2-1; D gene uncertain. This receptor was obtained from a human donor who donated a stem cell graft to a child with aplastic anemia. Sequenced material: PBMCs from the stem cell graft donor, taken from the stem cell graft. The CDR3 DNA follows: TGTGCCAGCAGCCGGAGATCCGGGCCAAATGAGCAGTTCTTC. It is translated as CASSRRSGPNEQFF.